The 10 T cell receptor beta chains reported below all come from one sample, sequenced in a study of identical twins. TCRdb called the 5' RACE reads again in MiXCR, with one record for every CDR3 protein. The sample holds 510,000 or so distinct CDR3 sequences, about 15% seen once. The sample was also linked to a second study, of yellow fever vaccine responses in identical twins.

The material sequenced was CD4+ T cells sorted from blood. The receptors shown here come from a woman in her late teens or twenties in good health.

The gene calls are TRBV27 and TRBJ2-4, with 11 bases fitting TRBD2. This CDR3 region has 19 residues. J gave up 1 base and V 5 bases, and 13 bases lay outside the gene matches. The germline CDR1 and CDR2 sequences are MNHEY and SMNVEV (reference sequence). The CDR3 nucleotides read TGTGCCAGCAGTCCCTTGACTAGCGGGACCCAAACGGCCAAAAACATTCAGTACTTC. As protein: CASSPLTSGTQTAKNIQYF.

This clonotype was counted a few times. The CDR3 DNA is TGCGCCAGCAGCTCCAGCGGGGACTACTACAATGAGCAGTTCTTC. It translates to CASSSSGDYYNEQFF. This sequence joins TRBV5-1 and TRBJ2-1; TRBD2 matches at 7 bases. J lost 3 bases, V lost 3 bases, and 6 bases had no gene match. Germline assignment: CDR1 SGHRS and CDR2 YFSETQ. The length of the CDR3 is 15 residues. Filled out from reference TRBV5-1 and TRBJ2-1, the complete variable domain reads KAGVTQTPRYLIKTRGQQVTLSCSPISGHRSVSWYQQTPGQGLQFLFEYFSETQRNKGNFPGRFSGRQFSNSRSEMNVSTLELGDSALYLCASSSSGDYYNEQFFGPGTRLTVL.

The rearrangement links TRBV7-9 to TRBJ2-3, with 9 bases matching TRBD2. This CDR3 is 15 amino acids long. Trimming cost V 3 bases and J 4 bases; bases outside gene matches: 5. In germline, CDR1 is SEHNR, CDR2 FQNEAQ (reference sequence). CDR3 protein: CASSLGTSLADTQYF. In nucleotides, the CDR3 is TGTGCCAGCAGCTTGGGGACTAGCTTGGCAGATACGCAGTATTTT.

The chain combines TRBV24-1 with TRBJ2-3; TRBD2 aligns across 7 bases. The CDR3 covers 15 residues. CDR1 and CDR2 (germline): KGHDR, SFDVKD. The trim removed 4 bases at V and 2 bases at J, leaving 5 bases unmatched. Here the CDR3 reads CATSETGGTTDTQYF. As DNA, the CDR3 is TGTGCCACCAGTGAAACCGGGGGGACCACAGATACGCAGTATTTT.

This clonotype was counted between two and nine times. The V and J genes are TRBV11-2 and TRBJ2-1, with D uncertain. The germline gives CDR1 SGHAT, CDR2 FQNNGV. This CDR3 is built from 14 residues. V gave up 6 bases and J gave up 0 bases, with 9 bases separating them. The CDR3 loop is CASSGIGSYNEQFF. The CDR3 DNA sequence: TGTGCCAGCAGTGGTATTGGCTCCTACAATGAGCAGTTCTTC.

This clonotype has a handful of counts. The chain combines TRBV27 with TRBJ2-6; TRBD1 aligns across 7 bases. Germline V gene data show CDR1 as MNHEY and CDR2 as SMNVEV (reference sequence). The CDR3 covers 17 residues. Unmatched junction bases numbered 7, after V lost 5 bases and J lost 0 bases. The DNA for the CDR3 is TGTGCCAGCAGTCGTCGGGACAGCTACTCTGGGGCCAACGTCCTGACTTTC. Its protein product is CASSRRDSYSGANVLTF. The full variable domain, rest sourced from reference TRBV27 and TRBJ2-6, is EAQVTQNPRYLITVTGKKLTVTCSQNMNHEYMSWYRQDPGLGLRQIYYSMNVEVTDKGDVPEGYKVSRKEKRNFPLILESPSPNQTSLYFCASSRRDSYSGANVLTFGAGSRLTVL.

This clonotype came up a few times. V gene TRBV6-1 combines with J gene TRBJ2-5; 11 nucleotides align to TRBD1. This CDR3 spans 16 amino acids. J was trimmed by 5 bases and V by 8 bases; bases with no gene match: 13. Germline CDR1 reads MNHNS; CDR2 reads SASEGT. The CDR3 sequence is CASSYYGQGAMETQYF. The CDR3 DNA reads as TGTGCCAGCTCGTACTACGGACAGGGGGCGATGGAGACCCAGTACTTC.

The chain joins TRBV3-1 to TRBJ2-7; possible D gene TRBD1, 6 bases. Between the trimmed V and J ends, which lost 4 bases and 0 bases, there was a span of 10 bases. Per the germline V gene, CDR1 is LGHDT and CDR2 is YNNKEL (reference sequence). CDR3 length: 14 residues. DNA for the CDR3: TGTGCCAGCAGCCCTCGGGACATCTCCTACGAGCAGTACTTC. Its translation: CASSPRDISYEQYF.

V and J are TRBV6-1 and TRBJ2-7, with 14 bases aligning to TRBD2. The CDR3 is 14 residues long. Germline values: CDR1 MNHNS, CDR2 SASEGT. The V segment lost 7 bases and the J segment 5 bases; nucleotides outside the gene matches: 4. The CDR3 sequence is CASTSGLAGDEQYF. The CDR3 DNA sequence: TGTGCCAGCACCTCGGGACTAGCGGGAGACGAGCAGTACTTC.

The chain joins TRBV12-3 or TRBV12-4 to TRBJ2-2, with TRBD1 as a possible D gene (8 bases). The CDR3 has 15 residues. The V gene lost 6 bases and the J gene lost 6 bases, with 17 bases spanning the gap. Here the CDR3 reads CASRVQGGKAGELFF. The CDR3 bases are TGTGCCAGCAGAGTACAGGGGGGGAAAGCCGGGGAGCTGTTTTTT.